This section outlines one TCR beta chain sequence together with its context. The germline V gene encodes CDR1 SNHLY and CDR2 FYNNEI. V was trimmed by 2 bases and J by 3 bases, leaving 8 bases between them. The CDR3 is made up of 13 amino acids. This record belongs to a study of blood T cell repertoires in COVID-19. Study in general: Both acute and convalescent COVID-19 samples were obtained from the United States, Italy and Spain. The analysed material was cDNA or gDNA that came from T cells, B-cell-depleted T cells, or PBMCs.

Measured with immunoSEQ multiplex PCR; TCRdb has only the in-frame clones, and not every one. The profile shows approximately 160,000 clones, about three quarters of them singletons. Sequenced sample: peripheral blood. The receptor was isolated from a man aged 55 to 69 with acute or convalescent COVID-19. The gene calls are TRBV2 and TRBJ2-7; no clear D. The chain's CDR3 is CASSESKSYEQYF. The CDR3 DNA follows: TGTGCCAGCAGTGAATCAAAGAGCTACGAGCAGTACTTC.